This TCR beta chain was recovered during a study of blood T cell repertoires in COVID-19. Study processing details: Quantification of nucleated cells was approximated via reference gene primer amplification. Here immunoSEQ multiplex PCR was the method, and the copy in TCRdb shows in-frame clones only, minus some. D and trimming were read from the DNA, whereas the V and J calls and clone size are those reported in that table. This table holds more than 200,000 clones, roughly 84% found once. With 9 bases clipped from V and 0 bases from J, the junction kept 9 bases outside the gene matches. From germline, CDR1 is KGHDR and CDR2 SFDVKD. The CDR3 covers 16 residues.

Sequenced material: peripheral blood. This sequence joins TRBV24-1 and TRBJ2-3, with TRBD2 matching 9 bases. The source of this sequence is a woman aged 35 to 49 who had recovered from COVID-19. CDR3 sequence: CATGGASGASTDTQYF. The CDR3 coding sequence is TGTGCCACCGGGGGGGCTAGCGGGGCTAGCACAGATACGCAGTATTTT.